This TCR beta chain was identified in a study of technical replicates of blood from several donors. This CDR3 has 14 amino acids. The V end lost 4 bases, the J end lost 6 bases, and 16 bases lay between the germline ends. The V gene's germline CDR1 is SGHAT and CDR2 FQNNGV. Method: immunoSEQ multiplex PCR; TCRdb's copy keeps in-frame clones and lacks some. The sample records nearly 70,000 clones, 80% to 95% being singletons. The sample taken for sequencing was PBMCs. The V gene is TRBV11-2, the J gene TRBJ2-7, with D possibly TRBD1 on 5 matching bases. The sequence was obtained from a human donor in good health. Some clones in this sample may be carry-over from other donors' samples. The CDR3 nucleotides are TGTGCCAGCAGCTCCCACGACAGTCCATCCGAGCAGTACTTC. Amino acid sequence: CASSSHDSPSEQYF.